This entry features one T cell receptor beta chain sequence. Its antigen remains undetermined. The sample holds no much larger clone one base away, and base qualities are not on file. The library was obtained by the immunoSEQ multiplex PCR assay. From the authors' description of their analysis: To diagnose cytomegalovirus status from the catalog of TCR beta chain sequences, a statistical classification framework was built. TCRdb limited this immuneACCESS table to in-frame rearrangements with V and J called. A share of clones is missing; checked studies link under half to unresolved V genes, and the rest is unexplained. The V and J calls and clone size were taken over from that table, and D and trimming were inferred from the DNA. The table for this sample lists 150,000 to 200,000 clones; roughly 82% of them were counted only once. Jointly, the top ten make up approximately 7% of the sample. V drops 7 bases and J drops 2 bases, leaving 10 bases in between. The germline V gene supplies CDR1 SNHLY and CDR2 FYNNEI. From cysteine to phenylalanine, the CDR3 is 13 amino acids long. Just the 39-base CDR3 DNA is kept, in frame starting at base 1.

The donors belonged to the validation cohort of around 110 subjects, which was separate from the approximately 610-subject first cohort. This sample was included in a study of cytomegalovirus exposure and HLA in healthy donors (dated by TCRdb to about 2017). Some background on the complete study: According to a later analysis, one platform produced both the 110 or so validation repertoires and the roughly 660 repertoires of the first cohort. The study aimed to test whether signatures of past pathogen exposure could be identified by cataloging public T cell receptors. In addition to the first cohort of hundreds of subjects, a separate validation cohort of 130 or so different subjects was used. The study combined high-throughput TCR immunosequencing, statistical association of individual TCRs with disease status, and machine learning to predict cytomegalovirus infection status. Overall study results and their limits: In vitro tests confirmed that a few of the cytomegalovirus-associated TCR beta chains recognize cytomegalovirus antigens. According to the authors, the approach could potentially be generalized to other disease states and immunological phenotypes. The classifier was reported to diagnose cytomegalovirus status with high specificity and sensitivity in both the original cohort and the validation cohort. A total of fewer than 200 TCR beta chains were listed by the study as associated with cytomegalovirus. Across donors, most TCR sequences were observed very rarely, whereas some public TCRs were present in many individuals. All 120 or so repertoires were used to score co-occurrence in the validation cohort in a later analysis, because that analysis had no HLA typing for the cohort. Subsequent analysis determined that TCRs grouped into clusters in the first cohort also showed a tendency toward co-occurrence across the 120 validation repertoires, and about 94% of cluster scores exceeded 0.

Sequenced: PBMCs. The sequence came from a man between 18 and 35 years old in good health and CMV-seropositive. Recombination linked TRBV2 to TRBJ2-3; a tentative D match to TRBD2 spans 5 bases. This receptor carries the CDR3 CASNIRDTDTQYF. The DNA reads TGTGCCAGCAACATTCGGGACACAGATACGCAGTATTTT.